This TCR beta chain was observed in a study of CD8+ T cells in alopecia areata. Treatment given: oral pan-JAK inhibitor, 5-10 mg twice daily. There are 13 residues in the CDR3. Trimming shortened V by 2 bases and J by 8 bases, and 8 bases separated the two germline ends. CDR1 is SGDLS, CDR2 YYNGEE, per germline. RNA was extracted and reverse transcribed into cDNA as the sequencing template. The data were produced by immunoSEQ multiplex PCR, yet TCRdb's version contains in-frame clones alone and is incomplete. In the table there are under 350,000 clones, nearly 60% of which are singletons. This clonotype was obtained from a human donor with alopecia areata. The chain recombines TRBV9 with TRBJ1-6; D is unclear. The source material was CD4+ T cells sorted from blood, sampled at week 24, from a patient treated with tofacitinib. The CDR3 protein is CASSVNKDSPLHF. The DNA for the CDR3 is TGTGCCAGCAGCGTTAATAAGGATTCACCCCTCCACTTT.